This note documents a single TCR beta chain sequence. Its antigen is as yet unknown. This record comes from a study of T cells after yellow fever vaccination. Study-wide findings and caveats: Secondary responses were weaker yet peaked faster, day 5 versus 15. Abundant clonotypes from the bulk population could contaminate FACS-sorted repertoires.

The germline V and J ends were trimmed by 5 bases and 4 bases, with 14 bases remaining between them. The CDR3 spans 14 residues. Per germline, CDR1 MNHEY and CDR2 SVGEGT. Synthesis of TCR cDNA relied on 5'RACE template switching, which attached a universal primer site and UMIs. TCRdb reprocessed the 5' RACE reads via MiXCR and lists one record per CDR3 protein. The sample includes 150,000 to 200,000 distinct CDR3 sequences, around 9% of them seen just once. The sequencing used CD8+ T cells sorted from PBMCs, collected 45 days after the yellow fever booster vaccination. The receptor was isolated from a man in his late teens or twenties who received the YFV17D yellow fever vaccine. The chain is built from TRBV6-2 or TRBV6-3 and TRBJ1-2, with D perhaps TRBD1 (6 bases). The CDR3 DNA reads as TGTGCCAGCAGTCCCGCCCAGACAGGCTATGGCTACACCTTC. Its translation is CASSPAQTGYGYTF.